Presented here are 30 T cell receptor beta chains from one specimen sequenced in a study of CD8+CD57+ T cells in acquired aplastic anemia. The use of genomic DNA as template underpinned the TCR beta VDJ and CDR3 profiling. MiXCR, run by TCRdb on the reads, gives a single entry per CDR3 protein. The repertoire holds roughly 58,000 distinct CDR3 sequences, 55% seen once, with 2% to 2.5% in the top ten. The sequencing input was sorted CD4+, CD8+, or CD8+CD57+ T cells (not recorded which) from PBMCs. The source of these receptors is a human donor in good health, serving as a control.

This chain links TRBV2 with TRBJ2-7; 15 nucleotides line up with TRBD2. Germline V CDR1 and CDR2: SNHLY, FYNNEI. CDR3 length: 15 amino acids. J gave up 1 base and V 7 bases, and 2 bases lay outside the gene matches. CDR3 in amino acids: CASKGLAGGSYEQYF. The CDR3 DNA reads TGTGCCAGCAAGGGACTAGCGGGAGGTTCCTACGAGCAGTACTTC.

This clonotype was seen at least ten times. The chain links TRBV28 to TRBJ1-1; 8 bases are a match to TRBD1. This CDR3 has 14 residues. V trimming: 6 bases; J trimming: 4 bases; junction bases outside the gene matches: 7. The germline V gene encodes CDR1 MDHEN and CDR2 SYDVKM. This chain's CDR3 is CASRATGESTEAFF. CDR3 coding DNA: TGTGCCAGCAGGGCGACAGGGGAGAGCACTGAAGCTTTCTTT.

This clonotype occurred many times. The chain uses TRBV7-9 and TRBJ2-4; D possibly corresponds to TRBD2 (5 bases). V lost 0 bases and J lost 0, with 12 bases in between. Germline V lookup: CDR1 SEHNR, CDR2 FQNEAQ (reference sequence). The CDR3 extends over 17 amino acids. Here the CDR3 DNA reads TGTGCCAGCAGCTTAGCGAGTGAGGGTGTAGCCAAAAACATTCAGTACTTC. It codes for CASSLASEGVAKNIQYF.

The CDR3 reads CARRQGTNTEAFF. The CDR3 nucleotides read TGTGCCAGACGACAGGGGACGAACACTGAAGCTTTCTTT. The chain joins TRBV2 to TRBJ1-1; the match to TRBD1 covers 8 bases. V dropped 9 bases and J dropped 1; count of bases not matched to a gene: 4. In germline, CDR1 is SNHLY, CDR2 FYNNEI. The CDR3 spans 13 residues.

This chain connects TRBV10-3 to TRBJ2-5; D is possibly TRBD1 or TRBD2 (5 bases each). This CDR3 is built from 14 residues. The germline gives CDR1 ENHRY, CDR2 SYGVKD. The V end was cut by 6 bases, the J end by 2 bases, with 13 bases between. The CDR3 DNA reads TGTGCCATCAGCTTCCTGGGACCACAAGAGACCCAGTACTTC. Its translation is CAISFLGPQETQYF.

The chain has TRBV5-4 and TRBJ1-1; TRBD1 aligns across 10 bases. The CDR3 is 15 amino acids. The V gene end was trimmed by 1 base and the J gene end by 6 bases; junction bases not matched to a gene: 6. Germline CDR1 is SGHNT and CDR2 is YYREEE (reference sequence). The CDR3 is CASSLWGQGRPEAFF. CDR3 DNA sequence: TGTGCCAGCAGCTTGTGGGGACAGGGGAGGCCTGAAGCTTTCTTT.

V is TRBV25-1 and J is TRBJ2-7; TRBD2 matches at 9 bases. The germline V gene encodes CDR1 MGHDK and CDR2 SYGVNS. The CDR3 has 14 residues. The J segment lost 6 bases and the V segment lost 2 bases, leaving 5 bases of the junction unmatched. The CDR3 spells CASSEGGLASEQYF. The CDR3 region has the DNA TGTGCCAGCAGTGAAGGGGGACTAGCCAGCGAGCAGTACTTC.

At least ten counts were recorded for this clonotype. The genes are TRBV10-1 and TRBJ2-1; D perhaps matches TRBD2 (6 bases). This CDR3 contains 13 residues. The ends were cut back, 3 bases at V and 9 bases at J, with 12 bases in the middle. Germline CDR1 reads WNHNN; CDR2 reads SYGVQD (reference sequence). CDR3 nucleotide sequence: TGCGCCAGCAGTGAACGACGGAGGGGTGAGCAGTTCTTC. Translating gives CASSERRRGEQFF.

The J gene is TRBJ2-3, the V gene TRBV7-3, with D possibly matching TRBD2 (6 bases). The CDR3 has 16 residues. The germline V and J ends were trimmed by 1 base and 0 bases, with 11 bases remaining between them. CDR1 and CDR2 (germline): SGHTA, FQGTGA. Written as DNA, the CDR3 is TGTGCCAGCAGCTTAAGTAGCGGCACTAGCACAGATACGCAGTATTTT. Encoded protein: CASSLSSGTSTDTQYF.

The genes are TRBV2 and TRBJ2-5; TRBD1 might be the D (5 bases). The CDR3 is 15 amino acids. Deletions cut 5 bases from V and 5 bases from J, with 18 bases between. In germline, CDR1 is SNHLY, CDR2 FYNNEI. The CDR3 sequence: CASSKAGKSGETQYF. The CDR3 DNA sequence: TGTGCCAGCAGTAAGGCAGGGAAGTCCGGGGAGACCCAGTACTTC.

This clonotype was detected many times. The chain links TRBV4-1 to TRBJ2-4; possibly TRBD1 or TRBD2 for D (5 bases each). This CDR3 spans 15 amino acids. Germline assignment: CDR1 MGHRA and CDR2 YSYEKL. The germline V and J ends were trimmed by 3 bases and 2 bases, with 11 bases remaining between them. CDR3 bases: TGCGCCAGCAGCCATCCATGGGGGACCAAAAACATTCAGTACTTC. Translating gives CASSHPWGTKNIQYF.

This rearrangement joins TRBV10-3 to TRBJ2-5, with 7 bases lining up with TRBD2. With 9 bases clipped from V and 5 bases from J, the junction kept 9 bases outside the gene matches. Germline values: CDR1 ENHRY, CDR2 SYGVKD. The length of the CDR3 is 13 residues. CDR3 sequence reads: CAIHRGEGETQYF. The CDR3 bases are TGTGCCATTCACCGGGGGGAAGGGGAGACCCAGTACTTC.

V usage is TRBV2 and J usage is TRBJ1-1; D ambiguous. Deletions cut 5 bases from V and 4 bases from J, with 8 bases between. This CDR3 is built from 12 residues. Germline V gives CDR1 SNHLY, CDR2 FYNNEI. Here the CDR3 DNA reads TGTGCCAGCAGTTTGAGGATCACTGAAGCTTTCTTT. This encodes CASSLRITEAFF.

This clonotype was seen at least ten times. V usage is TRBV27 and J usage is TRBJ2-1; D possibly corresponds to TRBD1 (6 bases). Germline lookup yields CDR1 MNHEY and CDR2 SMNVEV (reference sequence). This CDR3 spans 14 amino acids. With 7 bases removed from V and 8 bases from J, the gap between germline ends came to 18 bases. The CDR3 DNA follows: TGTGCCAGCAAGGTGGCAGGGGCTCGGGATGAGCAGTTCTTC. This translates into CASKVAGARDEQFF.

This clonotype was recorded only once. The chain is built from TRBV9 and TRBJ2-7; D unclear. V lost 0 bases, J lost 1 base, and 8 bases lay in between. Germline V gene data show CDR1 as SGDLS and CDR2 as YYNGEE. The CDR3 consists of 14 residues. The CDR3 here is CASSVDRRSYEQYF. DNA of the CDR3: TGTGCCAGCAGCGTAGATCGGCGGTCCTACGAGCAGTACTTC.

In its sample, this clonotype is medium-sized. The rearrangement joins TRBV25-1 to TRBJ2-5; D tentatively reads TRBD1 or TRBD2 (5 bases each). V was cut by 3 bases and J by 0 bases, with 14 bases left in between. This CDR3 has 16 amino acids. Germline CDR1 MGHDK, CDR2 SYGVNS. CDR3 in DNA: TGTGCCAGCAGTGACCCCCGACGGGACCACCAAGAGACCCAGTACTTC. This translates into CASSDPRRDHQETQYF.

The chain has TRBV7-2 and TRBJ1-2; D is unresolved. This CDR3 spans 13 amino acids. V was pared by 3 bases and J by 0 bases, with 5 bases between. Germline assignment: CDR1 SGHTA and CDR2 FQGNSA. The CDR3 region has the DNA TGTGCCAGCAGCTTGAGTGCTAACTATGGCTACACCTTC. It specifies CASSLSANYGYTF.

This clonotype was seen at least ten times. The chain combines TRBV18 with TRBJ1-1; the match to TRBD1 covers 10 bases. The CDR3 is 15 residues long. J gave up 1 base and V 5 bases, and 4 bases lay outside the gene matches. Per germline, CDR1 KGHSH and CDR2 LQKENI. The CDR3 protein is CASSSGTGANTEAFF. The CDR3 DNA reads TGTGCCAGCTCATCCGGGACAGGGGCGAACACTGAAGCTTTCTTT.

The rearrangement links TRBV2 to TRBJ1-2; 11 bases match TRBD1. The germline V gene encodes CDR1 SNHLY and CDR2 FYNNEI. Trimming removed 4 bases from V and 6 bases from J; junction bases left unmatched: 4. This CDR3 is 14 amino acids long. The DNA of the CDR3 is TGTGCCAGCAGTGGCAGGGACAGGGGGAATGGCTACACCTTC. As protein: CASSGRDRGNGYTF.

This clonotype was recorded at least ten times. J is TRBJ2-2 and V is TRBV3-1; D unresolved. CDR1 and CDR2 from the germline V gene are LGHDT and YNNKEL (reference sequence). V was cut by 0 bases and J by 6 bases, with 14 bases left in between. CDR3 size: 16 residues. CDR3 residues: CASSQDSFILAGELFF. The CDR3 DNA is TGTGCCAGCAGCCAAGATTCTTTTATCCTCGCCGGGGAGCTGTTTTTT.

CDR3 in amino acids: CSVPTSGITDTQYF. The CDR3 nucleotides read TGCAGCGTCCCGACTAGCGGCATCACAGATACGCAGTATTTT. J is TRBJ2-3 and V is TRBV29-1; 9 positions match TRBD2. Germline CDR1 reads SQVTM; CDR2 reads ANQGSEA. The CDR3 length is 14 residues. V lost 6 bases and J lost 2; bases outside the gene matches: 6.

The chain uses TRBV15 and TRBJ2-7, with 7 bases identical to TRBD2. This CDR3 has 17 amino acids. Germline CDR1 is LNHNV and CDR2 is YYDKDF (reference sequence). V gave up 3 bases and J gave up 2 bases; unmatched junction bases: 13. CDR3 protein: CATSSLAGRAGTYEQYF. The CDR3 nucleotides read TGTGCCACCAGCAGCTTGGCGGGGAGGGCGGGAACCTACGAGCAGTACTTC.

This clonotype was found many times. The V and J genes are TRBV9 and TRBJ2-7; maybe TRBD1 (7 bases). The CDR3 is made up of 16 amino acids. With 2 bases removed from V and 1 base from J, the gap between germline ends came to 16 bases. Germline V gene data show CDR1 as SGDLS and CDR2 as YYNGEE. The CDR3 protein is CASSVSSSGGSYEQYF. The CDR3 nucleotides read TGTGCCAGCAGCGTTTCGTCTTCAGGGGGGTCCTACGAGCAGTACTTC.

The sample holds a few counts of this clonotype. This may come from a read error, since a much larger clone is one base off. The chain couples TRBV19 to TRBJ1-1; TRBD1 agrees at 8 bases. This CDR3 has 17 residues. Germline loops: CDR1 LNHDA, CDR2 SQIVND (reference sequence). V trimming: 5 bases; J trimming: 6 bases; junction bases outside the gene matches: 17. CDR3 sequence (DNA): TGTGCCAGTAGTTTTGGGGGACAGGTGGGCAAGGGCGCTGAAGCTTTCTTT. This sequence encodes CASSFGGQVGKGAEAFF.

The V gene is TRBV2, the J gene TRBJ2-7, with 8 bases lining up with TRBD2. CDR3 length: 15 amino acids. The germline gives CDR1 SNHLY, CDR2 FYNNEI. V shed 4 bases, J shed 3 bases, and the junction held 8 bases outside the gene matches. DNA of the CDR3: TGTGCCAGCAGTGTCCCAGCGGGAGCCGTCTACGAGCAGTACTTC. Its protein is CASSVPAGAVYEQYF.

This clonotype occurred many times. This chain uses TRBV19 with TRBJ2-1; D possibly corresponds to TRBD2 (6 bases). The V end lost 11 bases, the J end lost 6 bases, and 17 bases lay between the germline ends. This CDR3 comprises 13 residues. Germline V gene lookup returns CDR1 LNHDA and CDR2 SQIVND (reference sequence). The CDR3 DNA is TGTGCCTCCGGGACTTTTCCATCCAATGAGCAGTTCTTC. Its translation is CASGTFPSNEQFF.

The CDR3 spells CASVNWDTEAFF. The CDR3 DNA is TGTGCCAGCGTTAACTGGGACACTGAAGCTTTCTTT. The V gene is TRBV2, the J gene TRBJ1-1; unclear D gene. This CDR3 contains 12 residues. V lost 8 bases, J lost 3 bases, and 10 bases lay in between. Germline lookup yields CDR1 SNHLY and CDR2 FYNNEI.

This clonotype was detected ten times or more. The chain uses TRBV19 and TRBJ2-2; 11 bases agree with TRBD2. Germline trimming cut 4 bases from V and 0 bases from J; bases unmatched to any gene: 7. The CDR3 has 18 amino acids. Germline CDR1 and CDR2: LNHDA and SQIVND (reference sequence). CDR3 in amino acids: CASSTKIAGGTNTGELFF. CDR3 bases: TGTGCCAGTAGTACAAAAATAGCGGGAGGGACGAACACCGGGGAGCTGTTTTTT.

Ten or more counts support this clonotype. J is TRBJ2-7 and V is TRBV11-1; 9 bases line up with TRBD2. Trimming cost V 4 bases and J 5 bases; bases outside gene matches: 6. CDR1 and CDR2 from the germline V gene are SGHAT and FQDESV (reference sequence). The CDR3 covers 14 residues. CDR3 DNA sequence: TGTGCCAGCAGCTCACTAGCGGGTGGTCACGAGCAGTACTTC. Protein: CASSSLAGGHEQYF.

This clonotype appeared many times. V and J are TRBV19 and TRBJ2-1; 13 bases are shared with TRBD2. The germline V gene encodes CDR1 LNHDA and CDR2 SQIVND (reference sequence). The CDR3 is 16 amino acids. V trimming: 6 bases; J trimming: 0 bases; junction bases outside the gene matches: 2. The CDR3 here is CASRTSGRISYNEQFF. The CDR3 DNA reads TGTGCCAGTAGGACTAGCGGGAGGATCTCCTACAATGAGCAGTTCTTC.